These T cell receptor beta chains were read from a single sample in a study of T-cell memory formation after mild COVID-19. From the 5' RACE reads, TCRdb called clonotypes with MiXCR, one entry per CDR3 protein. The sample shows under 250,000 distinct CDR3 sequences, over 9.5% of them seen only once. Sequencing was done on a sample of PBMCs or a T cell subset sorted from them (not recorded which). The receptors here all came from a young man who had mild COVID-19 (a few samples of this study predate the infection). Cell type and time point are not known. The CDR3 runs from the conserved cysteine through the conserved F or W. A D gene is named only where the DNA matches it firmly. A row's size may be missing; if present it is once, few, many or a size class.

CDR3aa: CASSRDRNYGYTF
CDR3nt: TGTGCCAGCAGCCGGGACAGGAACTATGGCTACACCTTC
v_gene: TRBV7-9
abundance: many
j_gene: TRBJ1-2
d_gene: TRBD1

CDR3aa: CASSSSGLAGWAANTDTQYF
CDR3nt: TGCGCCAGCAGCTCGTCGGGACTAGCGGGCTGGGCGGCGAACACAGATACGCAGTATTTT
v_gene: TRBV4-3
abundance: few
j_gene: TRBJ2-3
d_gene: TRBD2

CDR3aa: CASSFLYGYTF
CDR3nt: TGTGCCAGCAGTTTTCTTTATGGCTACACCTTC
v_gene: TRBV12-3/TRBV12-4
abundance: many
j_gene: TRBJ1-2
d_gene: .

CDR3aa: CASSYSGAGQGTPLHF
CDR3nt: TGTGCCAGCAGTTACTCGGGGGCGGGACAGGGGACACCCCTCCACTTT
v_gene: TRBV6-5
abundance: once
j_gene: TRBJ1-6
d_gene: TRBD1

CDR3aa: CASSPGPSYGYTF
CDR3nt: TGTGCCAGCAGCCCCGGGCCTTCCTATGGCTACACCTTC
v_gene: TRBV6-5
abundance: many
j_gene: TRBJ1-2
d_gene: .

CDR3aa: CASSSAGTSDEQYF
CDR3nt: TGCGCCAGCAGCTCGGCCGGGACTAGCGACGAGCAGTACTTC
v_gene: TRBV5-1
abundance: .
j_gene: TRBJ2-7
d_gene: TRBD2

CDR3aa: CASSPPGGYTDTQYF
CDR3nt: TGCGCCAGCAGCCCGCCGGGGGGATACACAGATACGCAGTATTTT
v_gene: TRBV5-1
abundance: .
j_gene: TRBJ2-3
d_gene: TRBD2

CDR3aa: CASSYRGTTYEQYF
CDR3nt: TGTGCCAGCAGTTATAGGGGGACCACCTACGAGCAGTACTTC
v_gene: TRBV6-6
abundance: few
j_gene: TRBJ2-7
d_gene: .

CDR3aa: CASSPSAGDYGYTF
CDR3nt: TGTGCCAGCAGCCCATCGGCGGGAGACTATGGCTACACCTTC
v_gene: TRBV7-6
abundance: once
j_gene: TRBJ1-2
d_gene: .

CDR3aa: CASSYSGGPGAYEQYF
CDR3nt: TGTGCCAGCAGTTACAGCGGGGGGCCAGGCGCCTACGAGCAGTACTTC
v_gene: TRBV6-5
abundance: .
j_gene: TRBJ2-7
d_gene: TRBD2

CDR3aa: CASSYSPSSTDTQYF
CDR3nt: TGCGCCAGCAGCTACTCCCCCTCTAGCACAGATACGCAGTATTTT
v_gene: TRBV5-1
abundance: many
j_gene: TRBJ2-3
d_gene: .

CDR3aa: CASRWDSHEQYF
CDR3nt: TGTGCCAGCAGGTGGGACAGCCACGAGCAGTACTTC
v_gene: TRBV11-2
abundance: .
j_gene: TRBJ2-7
d_gene: TRBD1

CDR3aa: CATQGRIGGDKQYF
CDR3nt: TGTGCCACCCAAGGGAGAATTGGGGGGGATAAGCAGTATTTT
v_gene: TRBV10-3
abundance: .
j_gene: TRBJ2-3
d_gene: TRBD2

CDR3aa: CATSGTGIQPQHF
CDR3nt: TGTGCCACCTCCGGGACAGGGATCCAGCCCCAGCATTTT
v_gene: TRBV19
abundance: few
j_gene: TRBJ1-5
d_gene: TRBD1

CDR3aa: CASSLAATVNTGELFF
CDR3nt: TGTGCCAGCAGCTTGGCGGCGACAGTGAACACCGGGGAGCTGTTTTTT
v_gene: TRBV5-5
abundance: .
j_gene: TRBJ2-2
d_gene: .

CDR3aa: CASSQDGGGSYNEQFF
CDR3nt: TGTGCCAGCAGCCAGGATGGGGGGGGCTCCTACAATGAGCAGTTCTTC
v_gene: TRBV7-3
abundance: .
j_gene: TRBJ2-1
d_gene: TRBD2

CDR3aa: CASKSRIQETQYF
CDR3nt: TGTGCCAGCAAGTCGCGGATTCAAGAGACCCAGTACTTC
v_gene: TRBV2
abundance: .
j_gene: TRBJ2-5
d_gene: .

CDR3aa: CASSLSSVAGQFF
CDR3nt: TGTGCCAGCAGTTTATCCTCGGTGGCGGGGCAGTTCTTC
v_gene: TRBV28
abundance: .
j_gene: TRBJ2-1
d_gene: .

CDR3aa: CASRLAGGKRDTQYF
CDR3nt: TGTGCCAGCAGGCTAGCGGGGGGGAAAAGGGATACGCAGTATTTT
v_gene: TRBV12-3/TRBV12-4
abundance: few
j_gene: TRBJ2-3
d_gene: TRBD2

CDR3aa: CASSQEGTGNTEAFF
CDR3nt: TGTGCCAGCAGCCAAGAAGGGACGGGAAACACTGAAGCTTTCTTT
v_gene: TRBV4-2
abundance: .
j_gene: TRBJ1-1
d_gene: .

CDR3aa: CASSEQGYEQYF
CDR3nt: TGTGCCAGCAGTGAACAGGGCTACGAGCAGTACTTC
v_gene: TRBV6-2/TRBV6-3
abundance: .
j_gene: TRBJ2-7
d_gene: .

CDR3aa: CASSSRTGSNEKLFF
CDR3nt: TGTGCCAGCAGCTCCCGGACAGGGAGTAATGAAAAACTGTTTTTT
v_gene: TRBV9
abundance: .
j_gene: TRBJ1-4
d_gene: TRBD1

CDR3aa: CASSYEGSPLHF
CDR3nt: TGTGCCAGCAGTTACGAGGGTTCACCCCTCCACTTT
v_gene: TRBV6-5
abundance: few
j_gene: TRBJ1-6
d_gene: .

CDR3aa: CASSLVTAGELFF
CDR3nt: TGTGCCAGCAGCTTAGTCACGGCCGGGGAGCTGTTTTTT
v_gene: TRBV11-1
abundance: few
j_gene: TRBJ2-2
d_gene: .

CDR3aa: CASSLGGGYAGELFF
CDR3nt: TGTGCCAGCAGCTTAGGCGGGGGGTACGCCGGGGAGCTGTTTTTT
v_gene: TRBV7-6
abundance: .
j_gene: TRBJ2-2
d_gene: TRBD2

CDR3aa: CAISEYQGDYEQYF
CDR3nt: TGTGCCATCAGTGAGTACCAGGGGGATTACGAGCAGTACTTC
v_gene: TRBV10-3
abundance: .
j_gene: TRBJ2-7
d_gene: TRBD1

CDR3aa: CSARDPSTKAQYF
CDR3nt: TGCAGTGCTAGAGATCCGTCGACCAAGGCGCAGTATTTT
v_gene: TRBV20-1
abundance: few
j_gene: TRBJ2-3
d_gene: .

CDR3aa: CASSFEPVNNEQFF
CDR3nt: TGTGCCAGCAGCTTTGAGCCGGTAAACAATGAGCAGTTCTTC
v_gene: TRBV7-9
abundance: few
j_gene: TRBJ2-1
d_gene: .

CDR3aa: CASRPGTGRGPDTQYF
CDR3nt: TGTGCCAGCAGACCGGGGACAGGTCGTGGTCCAGATACGCAGTATTTT
v_gene: TRBV12-3/TRBV12-4
abundance: many
j_gene: TRBJ2-3
d_gene: TRBD1

CDR3aa: CASSDRGHGYTF
CDR3nt: TGTGCCAGCAGCGACCGGGGCCATGGCTACACCTTC
v_gene: TRBV6-6
abundance: .
j_gene: TRBJ1-2
d_gene: .

CDR3aa: CSVGTRSGTQYF
CDR3nt: TGCAGCGTTGGTACCCGGAGCGGGACCCAGTACTTC
v_gene: TRBV29-1
abundance: few
j_gene: TRBJ2-5
d_gene: .

CDR3aa: CASSPGQGSHNEQFF
CDR3nt: TGTGCCAGCAGCCCAGGGCAGGGGTCCCACAATGAGCAGTTCTTC
v_gene: TRBV11-3
abundance: many
j_gene: TRBJ2-1
d_gene: .

CDR3aa: CASSFGGSQPQHF
CDR3nt: TGTGCCAGCAGCTTTGGCGGGAGTCAGCCCCAGCATTTT
v_gene: TRBV5-4
abundance: few
j_gene: TRBJ1-5
d_gene: .

CDR3aa: CASSVSPGPEPQHF
CDR3nt: TGTGCCAGCAGCGTATCCCCAGGGCCAGAGCCCCAGCATTTT
v_gene: TRBV9
abundance: few
j_gene: TRBJ1-5
d_gene: .

CDR3aa: CSARDPRAGAHNEQFF
CDR3nt: TGCAGTGCTAGAGATCCCAGAGCGGGGGCCCACAATGAGCAGTTCTTC
v_gene: TRBV20-1
abundance: medium-sized
j_gene: TRBJ2-1
d_gene: TRBD2

CDR3aa: CASRAGTGGYEQFF
CDR3nt: TGTGCCAGCAGAGCCGGGACAGGGGGATATGAGCAGTTCTTC
v_gene: TRBV9
abundance: few
j_gene: TRBJ2-1
d_gene: TRBD1

CDR3aa: CAISEPPGFGYEQYF
CDR3nt: TGTGCCATCAGTGAGCCCCCGGGGTTCGGATACGAGCAGTACTTC
v_gene: TRBV10-3
abundance: .
j_gene: TRBJ2-7
d_gene: .

CDR3aa: CASSSLAGGQYEQYF
CDR3nt: TGTGCCAGCAGTTCCTTAGCGGGGGGCCAGTACGAGCAGTACTTC
v_gene: TRBV6-5
abundance: once
j_gene: TRBJ2-7
d_gene: TRBD2

CDR3aa: CASSQGSYEQYF
CDR3nt: TGTGCCAGCAGCCAAGGGTCCTACGAGCAGTACTTC
v_gene: TRBV3-1
abundance: few
j_gene: TRBJ2-7
d_gene: .

CDR3aa: CASSVSGGAGNTIYF
CDR3nt: TGTGCCAGCAGCGTATCGGGAGGGGCTGGAAACACCATATATTTT
v_gene: TRBV7-9
abundance: .
j_gene: TRBJ1-3
d_gene: .

CDR3aa: CASSPHPGQGPDTQYF
CDR3nt: TGTGCCAGCAGCCCACACCCGGGACAGGGGCCAGATACGCAGTATTTT
v_gene: TRBV6-2/TRBV6-3
abundance: .
j_gene: TRBJ2-3
d_gene: TRBD1

CDR3aa: CASSRGFWESEQFF
CDR3nt: TGTGCCAGCTCACGCGGTTTTTGGGAAAGTGAGCAGTTCTTC
v_gene: TRBV18
abundance: .
j_gene: TRBJ2-1
d_gene: .

CDR3aa: CASRSSGLSSYEQYF
CDR3nt: TGTGCCAGCAGATCTTCCGGCCTTAGCTCCTACGAGCAGTACTTC
v_gene: TRBV7-2
abundance: many
j_gene: TRBJ2-7
d_gene: .

CDR3aa: CSVVTPLGRNTEDFF
CDR3nt: TGCAGCGTTGTAACCCCCCTTGGTAGGAACACTGAAGATTTCTTT
v_gene: TRBV29-1
abundance: .
j_gene: TRBJ1-1
d_gene: .

CDR3aa: CASSLPNQETQYF
CDR3nt: TGTGCCAGCAGTTTACCGAACCAAGAGACCCAGTACTTC
v_gene: TRBV28
abundance: .
j_gene: TRBJ2-5
d_gene: .

CDR3aa: CSVGQGAQTDTQYF
CDR3nt: TGCAGCGTTGGACAGGGGGCGCAGACAGATACGCAGTATTTT
v_gene: TRBV29-1
abundance: .
j_gene: TRBJ2-3
d_gene: TRBD1

CDR3aa: CASTDRRTGGQIF
CDR3nt: TGTGCCAGCACCGATCGTAGGACAGGGGGCCAGATCTTC
v_gene: TRBV12-3/TRBV12-4
abundance: few
j_gene: TRBJ2-7
d_gene: TRBD1

CDR3aa: CASTLLQGGEAFF
CDR3nt: TGTGCCAGCACTCTGTTGCAAGGGGGGGAAGCTTTCTTT
v_gene: TRBV12-3/TRBV12-4
abundance: few
j_gene: TRBJ1-1
d_gene: .

CDR3aa: CASSRDSYQETQYF
CDR3nt: TGTGCCAGCAGTAGGGACAGCTACCAAGAGACCCAGTACTTC
v_gene: TRBV5-4
abundance: .
j_gene: TRBJ2-5
d_gene: TRBD1

CDR3aa: CASSLQRRANQPQHF
CDR3nt: TGTGCCAGCAGCCTTCAAAGAAGGGCCAATCAGCCCCAGCATTTT
v_gene: TRBV12-3/TRBV12-4
abundance: few
j_gene: TRBJ1-5
d_gene: .

CDR3aa: CASSQQGVTEAFF
CDR3nt: TGTGCCAGCAGCCAACAGGGGGTTACTGAAGCTTTCTTT
v_gene: TRBV5-6
abundance: few
j_gene: TRBJ1-1
d_gene: TRBD1

CDR3aa: CASRLRDAQPQHF
CDR3nt: TGTGCCAGCAGACTCCGGGACGCTCAGCCCCAGCATTTT
v_gene: TRBV6-5
abundance: .
j_gene: TRBJ1-5
d_gene: .

CDR3aa: CASSRDRPSYNEQFF
CDR3nt: TGTGCCAGCAGCCGGGACAGGCCCTCCTACAATGAGCAGTTCTTC
v_gene: TRBV11-2
abundance: few
j_gene: TRBJ2-1
d_gene: TRBD1

CDR3aa: CASSQGLNQPQHF
CDR3nt: TGTGCCAGCAGCCAGGGGCTGAATCAGCCCCAGCATTTT
v_gene: TRBV11-2
abundance: .
j_gene: TRBJ1-5
d_gene: .

CDR3aa: CASSLEIRGEAFF
CDR3nt: TGTGCCAGCAGCTTAGAGATCAGGGGTGAAGCTTTCTTT
v_gene: TRBV7-2
abundance: many
j_gene: TRBJ1-1
d_gene: .

CDR3aa: CASRSQGGEKLFF
CDR3nt: TGTGCCAGCAGGTCTCAAGGGGGGGAAAAACTGTTTTTT
v_gene: TRBV12-3/TRBV12-4
abundance: few
j_gene: TRBJ1-4
d_gene: .